The 28 T cell receptor beta chains below all came from one sample that was sequenced in a study of CD8 T cells in ankylosing spondylitis. TCRdb fed the 5' RACE reads into MiXCR, producing one record per CDR3 protein. This sample has over 400,000 distinct CDR3 sequences; roughly 26% occur once, and the top ten carry roughly 1%. Regarding the study as a whole: What appeared characteristic of ankylosing spondylitis blood was a TCR beta motif of 7 or 8 highly homologous variants.

The antigens of these receptors remain unknown. Sequenced: blood, either unsorted or a sorted T cell fraction (not recorded which). These receptor sequences come from a male donor with ankylosing spondylitis.

This clonotype was seen only a few times. The V call is TRBV20-1, the J call TRBJ1-2; 10 bases match TRBD1. From germline, CDR1 is DFQATT and CDR2 SNEGSKA (reference sequence). The V and J ends lost 5 bases and 5 bases, in that order; junction bases with no gene match: 8. The CDR3 has 14 amino acids. CDR3 protein: CSAGGQGVEYGYTF. CDR3 coding DNA: TGCAGTGCTGGAGGACAGGGGGTAGAGTATGGCTACACCTTC.

Ten or more counts support this clonotype. J is TRBJ1-5 and V is TRBV24-1; the D is unclear. The germline V gene has CDR1 KGHDR and CDR2 SFDVKD. CDR3 length: 14 amino acids. Trimming removed 5 bases at V and 1 base at J, with 8 bases between. The CDR3 region has the DNA TGTGCCACCAGTGGTGTGGGGAGCAATCAGCCCCAGCATTTT. It yields the protein CATSGVGSNQPQHF.

This rearrangement joins TRBV7-2 to TRBJ1-1, with 8 nucleotides matching TRBD1. Trimming took 5 bases from V and 1 from J; bases not matched to a gene: 6. The CDR3 length is 15 residues. The germline V gene encodes CDR1 SGHTA and CDR2 FQGNSA. The CDR3 protein is CASSQTGAKNTEAFF. CDR3 bases: TGTGCCAGCAGCCAGACAGGGGCGAAGAACACTGAAGCTTTCTTT.

Only a few counts were recorded for this clonotype. This rearrangement joins TRBV29-1 to TRBJ2-1; possibly TRBD2 for D (6 bases). There are 16 residues in the CDR3. Germline V gene lookup returns CDR1 SQVTM and CDR2 ANQGSEA. Between the trimmed V and J ends, which lost 0 bases and 0 bases, there was a span of 12 bases. The CDR3 bases are TGCAGCGTTGAAGAGGGGCGGGGCAGCTCCTACAATGAGCAGTTCTTC. It yields the protein CSVEEGRGSSYNEQFF.

The chain carries TRBV7-2 and TRBJ1-1; D call uncertain. The germline CDR1 and CDR2 sequences are SGHTA and FQGNSA. CDR3 length: 14 residues. The V and J ends lost 2 bases and 3 bases respectively, with 10 bases between them. The DNA of the CDR3 is TGTGCCAGCAGCTTAATATTCGGGGACACTGAAGCTTTCTTT. As protein: CASSLIFGDTEAFF.

The chain employs TRBV15 and TRBJ2-3; TRBD2 aligns across 14 bases. Trimming cost V 11 bases and J 4 bases; bases outside gene matches: 11. The CDR3 is made up of 16 amino acids. Germline values: CDR1 LNHNV, CDR2 YYDKDF (reference sequence). The CDR3 protein is CAVRQGTSGSADTQYF. For the CDR3, the DNA is TGTGCCGTCCGACAGGGGACTAGCGGGAGTGCAGATACGCAGTATTTT.

This clonotype appeared a few times. The chain joins TRBV10-2 to TRBJ2-1, with a weak D call TRBD1 (5 bases). Trimming took 6 bases from V and 2 from J, leaving 8 bases between them. This CDR3 region has 13 residues. Germline CDR1 and CDR2: WSHSY and SAAADI. CDR3 in DNA: TGCGCCAGCAGGATGGACACCTACAATGAGCAGTTCTTC. This sequence encodes CASRMDTYNEQFF.

The V call is TRBV4-2, the J call TRBJ1-2; 11 bases match TRBD1. The CDR3 contains 16 residues. Germline V gives CDR1 LGHNA, CDR2 YNFKEQ. After removal of 0 bases from V and 6 bases from J, the junction contained 6 bases not matched to a gene. The CDR3 DNA follows: TGTGCCAGCAGCCAAGACTTGGACAGGGGGCGGGATGGCTACACCTTC. It translates to CASSQDLDRGRDGYTF.

The chain joins TRBV24-1 to TRBJ2-1; 10 bases align to TRBD1. Germline assignment: CDR1 KGHDR and CDR2 SFDVKD. There are 16 residues in the CDR3. With V trimmed by 3 bases and J by 6 bases, 7 bases remained unmatched. This chain's CDR3 is CATSDQPGQGPNEQFF. CDR3 DNA sequence: TGTGCCACCAGTGATCAGCCGGGACAGGGGCCCAATGAGCAGTTCTTC.

This clonotype was picked up a small number of times. V and J are TRBV29-1 and TRBJ2-5, with D unresolved. The germline gives CDR1 SQVTM, CDR2 ANQGSEA. The V end lost 1 base, the J end lost 2 bases, and 5 bases lay between the germline ends. This CDR3 contains 12 residues. CDR3 region: CSVEVRQETQYF. In nucleotides, the CDR3 is TGCAGCGTTGAAGTGCGGCAAGAGACCCAGTACTTC.

V and J are TRBV24-1 and TRBJ1-1; D gene uncertain. The CDR3 loop spans 14 amino acids. Deletions cut 3 bases from V and 1 base from J, with 8 bases between. Germline CDR1 and CDR2: KGHDR and SFDVKD. The CDR3 DNA sequence: TGTGCCACCAGTGATCCAGGACGGAACACTGAAGCTTTCTTT. Its protein is CATSDPGRNTEAFF.

The chain employs TRBV18 and TRBJ2-3; no reliable D call. The length of the CDR3 is 16 residues. CDR1 is KGHSH and CDR2 is LQKENI in the germline V gene. V was clipped by 3 bases and J by 5 bases, with 18 bases between them. CDR3: CASSPGSPIIIDTQYF. CDR3 DNA: TGTGCCAGCTCACCCGGGTCCCCAATCATCATAGATACGCAGTATTTT.

V usage is TRBV24-1 and J usage is TRBJ1-2; D may be TRBD1 (6 bases). Trimming left V 4 bases short and J 4 bases short, with 18 bases between. Germline-derived CDR1 and CDR2 are KGHDR and SFDVKD. This CDR3 has 16 residues. The CDR3 sequence is CATSENPGQGIYGYTF. CDR3 bases: TGTGCCACCAGTGAAAATCCGGGACAAGGAATCTATGGCTACACCTTC.

This clonotype has more than one count but fewer than ten. The CDR3 is CASSLLAATGTDTQYF. CDR3 sequence (DNA): TGTGCCAGCAGTTTATTGGCAGCTACTGGCACAGATACGCAGTATTTT. The J gene is TRBJ2-3, the V gene TRBV27; D unresolved. There are 16 residues in the CDR3. V dropped 1 base and J dropped 1 base, with 12 bases sitting between them. CDR1 is MNHEY, CDR2 SMNVEV, per germline (reference sequence).

This clonotype was found a few times. The chain links TRBV6-1 to TRBJ2-3; possible D gene TRBD1, 6 bases. Deletions cut 3 bases from V and 6 bases from J, with 16 bases between. CDR1 and CDR2 from the germline V gene are MNHNS and SASEGT. CDR3 length equals 15 residues. As DNA, the CDR3 is TGTGCCAGCAGTGAGACAGGCCTGAGAGAGGATACGCAGTATTTT. Translated, it gives CASSETGLREDTQYF.

This chain connects TRBV5-5 to TRBJ2-5, with a tentative D call TRBD1 (6 bases). V lost 2 bases and J 2 bases, leaving 19 bases between the germline ends. The germline V gene encodes CDR1 SGHKS and CDR2 YYEKEE (reference sequence). This CDR3 has 17 residues. Here the CDR3 reads CASSLTTGLITQETQYF. Written as DNA, the CDR3 is TGTGCCAGCAGCTTAACGACAGGTCTCATAACTCAAGAGACCCAGTACTTC.

V usage is TRBV24-1 and J usage is TRBJ2-5; D remains unclear. From germline, CDR1 is KGHDR and CDR2 SFDVKD. The CDR3 is 16 residues long. V lost 4 bases to trimming and J lost 5 bases, with 19 bases between them. As DNA, the CDR3 is TGTGCCACCAGTGACGACGAGACCCCCCGATGGGAGACCCAGTACTTC. This codes for CATSDDETPRWETQYF.

The chain employs TRBV11-2 and TRBJ2-7; no clear D gene. This CDR3 has 12 residues. V was trimmed by 0 bases and J by 6 bases, leaving 6 bases between them. CDR1 and CDR2 from the germline V gene are SGHAT and FQNNGV. This CDR3 is CASSLDLPEQYF. The CDR3 region has the DNA TGTGCCAGCAGCTTAGATCTCCCCGAGCAGTACTTC.

This chain links TRBV11-1 with TRBJ2-5; 10 positions match TRBD1. The junction had 16 bases not matched to a gene; V was cut back by 6 bases and J by 0 bases. This CDR3 region has 19 residues. Germline lookup yields CDR1 SGHAT and CDR2 FQDESV (reference sequence). As DNA, the CDR3 is TGTGCCAGCAGTTCAGACAGGGGGCAGCGGTGGAGCGACCAAGAGACCCAGTACTTC. Amino acids: CASSSDRGQRWSDQETQYF. Full variable domain (remainder filled in from reference TRBV11-1 and TRBJ2-5): EAEVAQSPRYKITEKSQAVAFWCDPISGHATLYWYRQILGQGPELLVQFQDESVVDDSQLPKDRFSAERLKGVDSTLKIQPAELGDSAMYLCASSSDRGQRWSDQETQYFGPGTRLLVL.

The sample holds a few counts of this clonotype. This chain joins TRBV20-1 and TRBJ1-5; D is perhaps TRBD1 (5 bases). The germline V gene encodes CDR1 DFQATT and CDR2 SNEGSKA (reference sequence). The germline V and J ends were trimmed by 0 bases and 6 bases, with 15 bases remaining between them. There are 15 residues in the CDR3. The CDR3 region is CSARDYGLGGQPQHF. CDR3 in DNA: TGCAGTGCTAGAGATTACGGGCTCGGGGGTCAGCCCCAGCATTTT.

This clonotype was seen a handful of times. The genes are TRBV20-1 and TRBJ1-2; D gene unclear. Trimming stripped 3 bases from V and 8 bases from J, with 13 bases between. Germline V gene data show CDR1 as DFQATT and CDR2 as SNEGSKA (reference sequence). The CDR3 has 12 residues. CDR3 in amino acids: CSASLGTYGYTF. The CDR3 bases are TGCAGTGCTAGCCTGGGCACCTACGGCTACACCTTC.

The chain combines TRBV4-1 with TRBJ2-1; 10 positions match TRBD1. The CDR3 consists of 16 residues. The germline V gene encodes CDR1 MGHRA and CDR2 YSYEKL. The V and J ends lost 4 bases and 4 bases, in that order; junction bases with no gene match: 7. The CDR3 bases are TGCGCCAGCAGCCCACTTGGGGACAGGGGATACAATGAGCAGTTCTTC. This encodes CASSPLGDRGYNEQFF.

The genes are TRBV12-3 or TRBV12-4 and TRBJ2-5; perhaps D is TRBD1 or TRBD2 (5 bases each). Trimming stripped 5 bases from V and 4 bases from J, with 11 bases between. This CDR3 has 13 amino acids. CDR3 loop: CASSLGARETQYF. Written as DNA, the CDR3 is TGTGCCAGCAGTCTCGGGGCGAGAGAGACCCAGTACTTC.

The V gene is TRBV20-1, the J gene TRBJ1-4; D is ambiguous. The CDR3 loop spans 12 amino acids. Germline CDR1 is DFQATT and CDR2 is SNEGSKA (reference sequence). V was clipped by 8 bases and J by 8 bases, with 15 bases between them. CDR3 in DNA: TGCAGTTCAATGAGACCGGGAGAAAAACTGTTTTTT. Its translation is CSSMRPGEKLFF.

This sequence joins TRBV5-6 and TRBJ2-7; D is undetermined. The CDR3 loop spans 12 amino acids. V was clipped by 1 base and J by 6 bases, with 8 bases between them. Germline CDR1 SGHDT, CDR2 YYEEEE. The CDR3 is CASSLPGREQYV. The CDR3 DNA follows: TGTGCCAGCAGCTTGCCCGGGCGCGAGCAGTACGTC.

This chain uses TRBV20-1 with TRBJ2-5; 8 bases fit TRBD1. CDR1 DFQATT and CDR2 SNEGSKA come from the germline V gene (reference sequence). Trimming took 6 bases from V and 3 from J; bases not matched to a gene: 6. CDR3 size: 13 residues. In DNA form, the CDR3 reads TGCAGTGCGCCGGGACAGGACGAAGAGACCCAGTACTTC. Encoded protein: CSAPGQDEETQYF.

This clonotype was counted a few times. This sequence joins TRBV5-1 and TRBJ2-1; the match to TRBD2 covers 14 bases. The trim removed 2 bases at V and 0 bases at J, leaving 1 base unmatched. There are 17 residues in the CDR3. Germline lookup yields CDR1 SGHRS and CDR2 YFSETQ. CDR3 sequence: CASSFGLAGGSYNEQFF. The CDR3 nucleotides are TGCGCCAGCAGCTTTGGACTAGCGGGAGGCTCCTACAATGAGCAGTTCTTC.

This sequence joins TRBV5-1 and TRBJ1-1, with TRBD1 matching over 8 bases. CDR3 size: 15 residues. CDR1 is SGHRS, CDR2 YFSETQ, per germline. The V and J ends lost 0 bases and 6 bases, in that order; junction bases with no gene match: 7. The CDR3 reads CASSLEAAGGSEAFF. Written as DNA, the CDR3 is TGCGCCAGCAGCTTGGAGGCGGCAGGGGGCTCTGAAGCTTTCTTT.